This TCR beta chain is drawn from a study of blood T cells in healthy people across ages. For the study at large: About one barcoded beta molecule per two T cells was captured by template switching.

Next came a second PCR, run for roughly 6 to 11 cycles, which used a sample-barcoded 5' primer along with a J-beta primer mix. One entry per CDR3 protein results from TCRdb running MiXCR on the 5' RACE reads. Found here are fewer than 900,000 distinct CDR3 sequences, around 36% of them singletons; the top ten hold 10% to 15%. The sample consisted of blood. This TCR came from a man aged 18 to 29 in good health.

CDR3 sequence (DNA): TGTGCCAGCAGTTCAAGAGGGGGGGGAAGACAGTTCTTC. Protein: CASSSRGGGRQFF. The gene calls are TRBV12-3 or TRBV12-4 and TRBJ2-1; TRBD2 might be the D (7 bases). The CDR3 totals 13 residues. V shed 4 bases and J shed 13 bases, with 17 bases lying between them.